A single T cell receptor beta chain is shown here with its context. Antigen specificity is unknown. In TCRdb, the 5' RACE reads were re-called with MiXCR into one record per CDR3 protein. This sample carries 700,000 to 950,000 distinct CDR3 sequences, approximately 13% of them seen once, and the ten largest clones take around 1.5%. V was shortened by 5 bases and J by 0 bases, with 19 bases between the two germline ends. Germline lookup yields CDR1 MNHEY and CDR2 SMNVEV (reference sequence). The CDR3 contains 18 residues. This record comes from a study of identical twins. Notes on the study in general: It was out-of-frame TCR alpha sharing in monozygotic twins that models underestimated.

The same data also contributed to another study, on yellow fever vaccine responses in identical twins.

Sequenced input: PBMCs. The V gene is TRBV27, the J gene TRBJ2-2; perhaps TRBD2 as D (7 bases). The TCR originated in a woman aged 18 to 35 in good health. CDR3: CASSPPWEGTTNTGELFF. In nucleotides, the CDR3 is TGTGCCAGCAGTCCCCCGTGGGAGGGGACAACGAACACCGGGGAGCTGTTTTTT.